This T cell receptor (beta chain) was found in a study of OX40 agonist ivuxolimab in advanced cancers. General study findings and limits: Dosing at 0.1 to 3.0 mg/kg was accompanied by clonal expansion of CD4+ and CD8+ blood T cells by week 6.

Sequenced by immunoSEQ multiplex PCR; TCRdb stores in-frame clones only, minus some. The sample lists around 80,000 clones, approximately 93% occurring once. Germline CDR1 reads MDHEN; CDR2 reads SYDVKM. The CDR3 has 15 residues. V dropped 1 base and J dropped 2 bases, with 12 bases sitting between them. Regarding this clone: Its cognate antigen is unknown.

The material was CD4+ or CD8+ T cells sorted from blood, obtained in a trial of the OX40 agonist ivuxolimab. The rearrangement links TRBV28 to TRBJ2-7; a possible D gene is TRBD1 (6 bases). The TCR sequence derives from an adult with an advanced solid tumor such as melanoma, head and neck, liver or kidney cancer. The CDR3 region is CASSLFPGAPYEQYF. CDR3 DNA sequence: TGTGCCAGCAGTTTATTCCCAGGGGCCCCCTACGAGCAGTACTTC.